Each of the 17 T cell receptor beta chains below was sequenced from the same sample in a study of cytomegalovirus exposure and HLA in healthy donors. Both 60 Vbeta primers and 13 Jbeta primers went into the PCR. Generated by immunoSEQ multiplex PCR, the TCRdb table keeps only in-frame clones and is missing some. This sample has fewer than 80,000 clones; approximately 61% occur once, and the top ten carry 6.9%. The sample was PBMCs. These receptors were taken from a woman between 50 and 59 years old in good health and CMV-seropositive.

The CDR3 region is CASSARGPGLAGRNEQFF. The CDR3 DNA reads TGTGCCAGCAGCGCGCGCGGGCCGGGACTAGCGGGGCGCAATGAGCAGTTCTTC. V and J are TRBV9 and TRBJ2-1, with 13 nucleotides matching TRBD2. The germline V gene encodes CDR1 SGDLS and CDR2 YYNGEE. There are 18 residues in the CDR3. The trim removed 3 bases at V and 6 bases at J, leaving 12 bases unmatched.

The CDR3 is CASSVRQAYNEQFF. The CDR3 DNA follows: TGCGCCAGCAGCGTGCGACAGGCCTACAATGAGCAGTTCTTC. This chain connects TRBV5-1 to TRBJ2-1; TRBD1 is a possible D gene (6 bases). Trimming took 4 bases from V and 2 from J, leaving 10 bases between them. The CDR3 runs to 14 residues. Germline V gene lookup returns CDR1 SGHRS and CDR2 YFSETQ. The whole variable domain, filled in from reference TRBV5-1 and TRBJ2-1, reads KAGVTQTPRYLIKTRGQQVTLSCSPISGHRSVSWYQQTPGQGLQFLFEYFSETQRNKGNFPGRFSGRQFSNSRSEMNVSTLELGDSALYLCASSVRQAYNEQFFGPGTRLTVL.

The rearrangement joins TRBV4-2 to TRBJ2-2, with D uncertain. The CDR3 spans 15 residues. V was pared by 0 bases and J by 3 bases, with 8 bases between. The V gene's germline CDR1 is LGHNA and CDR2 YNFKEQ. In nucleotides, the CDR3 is TGTGCCAGCAGCCAAGAATCCGAGTACACCGGGGAGCTGTTTTTT. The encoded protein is CASSQESEYTGELFF.

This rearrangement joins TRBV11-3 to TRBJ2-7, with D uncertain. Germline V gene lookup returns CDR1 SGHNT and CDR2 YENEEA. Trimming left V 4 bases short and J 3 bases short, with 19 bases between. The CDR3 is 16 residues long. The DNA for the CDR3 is TGTGCCAGCAGCTACCCCAGGCGAGAGCCTGTCTACGAGCAGTACGTC. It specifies CASSYPRREPVYEQYV.

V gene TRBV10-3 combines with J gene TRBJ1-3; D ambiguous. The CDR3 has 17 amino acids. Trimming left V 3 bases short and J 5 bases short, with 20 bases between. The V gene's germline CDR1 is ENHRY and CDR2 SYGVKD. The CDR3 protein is CAISEEHDDTYRNTIYF. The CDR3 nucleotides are TGTGCCATCAGTGAAGAACACGATGACACGTATAGAAACACCATATATTTT.

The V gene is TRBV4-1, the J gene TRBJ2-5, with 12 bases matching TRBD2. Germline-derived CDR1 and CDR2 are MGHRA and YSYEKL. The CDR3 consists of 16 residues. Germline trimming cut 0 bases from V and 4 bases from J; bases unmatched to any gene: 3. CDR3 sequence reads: CASSQETSGGRETQYF. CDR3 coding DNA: TGCGCCAGCAGCCAAGAGACTAGCGGGGGTCGAGAGACCCAGTACTTC.

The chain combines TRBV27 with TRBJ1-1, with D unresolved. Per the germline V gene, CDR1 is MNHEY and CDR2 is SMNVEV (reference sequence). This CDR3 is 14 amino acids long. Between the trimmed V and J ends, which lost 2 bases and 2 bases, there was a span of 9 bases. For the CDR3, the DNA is TGTGCCAGCAGTTTAAATGTGCTAAACACTGAAGCTTTCTTT. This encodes CASSLNVLNTEAFF.

CDR3 loop: CASSLPNRAGSTEAFF. CDR3 DNA sequence: TGTGCCAGCAGCTTACCGAACAGGGCTGGGAGCACTGAAGCTTTCTTT. The chain joins TRBV7-3 to TRBJ1-1, with D possibly TRBD1 on 6 matching bases. This CDR3 comprises 16 residues. Germline CDR1 is SGHTA and CDR2 is FQGTGA. The V end was cut by 2 bases, the J end by 4 bases, with 17 bases between.

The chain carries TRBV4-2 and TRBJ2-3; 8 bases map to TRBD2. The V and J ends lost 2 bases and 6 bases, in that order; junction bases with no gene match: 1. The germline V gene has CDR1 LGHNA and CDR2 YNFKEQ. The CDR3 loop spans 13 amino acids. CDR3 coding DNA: TGTGCCAGCAGCCAATCGGGGGGGGATACGCAGTATTTT. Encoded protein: CASSQSGGDTQYF.

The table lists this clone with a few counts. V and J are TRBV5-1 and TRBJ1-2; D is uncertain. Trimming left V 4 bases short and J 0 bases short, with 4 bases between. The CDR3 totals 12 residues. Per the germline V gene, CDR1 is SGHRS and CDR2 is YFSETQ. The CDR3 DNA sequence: TGCGCCAGCAGCCAGTCTAACTATGGCTACACCTTC. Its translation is CASSQSNYGYTF.

For the CDR3, the DNA is TGCGCCAGCAGCTTTGGACAGGGATATGAGCAGTTCTTC. Translating it yields CASSFGQGYEQFF. The chain combines TRBV5-1 with TRBJ2-1, with 8 bases fitting TRBD1. Trimming took 2 bases from V and 8 from J; bases not matched to a gene: 3. There are 13 residues in the CDR3. In germline, CDR1 is SGHRS, CDR2 YFSETQ. Full variable domain (remainder filled in from reference TRBV5-1 and TRBJ2-1): KAGVTQTPRYLIKTRGQQVTLSCSPISGHRSVSWYQQTPGQGLQFLFEYFSETQRNKGNFPGRFSGRQFSNSRSEMNVSTLELGDSALYLCASSFGQGYEQFFGPGTRLTVL.

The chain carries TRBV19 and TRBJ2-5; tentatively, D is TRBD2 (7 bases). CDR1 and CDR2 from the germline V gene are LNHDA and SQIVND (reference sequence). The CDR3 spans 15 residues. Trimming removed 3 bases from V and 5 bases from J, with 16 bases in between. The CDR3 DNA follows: TGTGCCAGTAGTATCTCGGCGGGGGCCACGGAGACCCAGTACTTC. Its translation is CASSISAGATETQYF.

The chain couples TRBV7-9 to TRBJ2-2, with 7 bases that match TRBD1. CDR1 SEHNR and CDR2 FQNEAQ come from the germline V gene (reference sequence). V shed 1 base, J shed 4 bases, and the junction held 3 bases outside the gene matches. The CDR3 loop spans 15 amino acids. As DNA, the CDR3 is TGTGCCAGCAGCTTAGAGGGGGCCAGCACCGGGGAGCTGTTTTTT. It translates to CASSLEGASTGELFF. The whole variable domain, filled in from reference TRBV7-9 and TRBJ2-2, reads DTGVSQNPRHKITKRGQNVTFRCDPISEHNRLYWYRQTLGQGPEFLTYFQNEAQLEKSRLLSDRFSAERPKGSFSTLEIQRTEQGDSAMYLCASSLEGASTGELFFGEGSRLTVL.

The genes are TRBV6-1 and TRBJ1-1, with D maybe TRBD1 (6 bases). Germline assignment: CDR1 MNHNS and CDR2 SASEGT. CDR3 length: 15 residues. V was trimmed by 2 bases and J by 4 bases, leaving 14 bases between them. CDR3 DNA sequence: TGTGCCAGCAGTGAATTACAGGGTTTGGGCACTGAAGCTTTCTTT. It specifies CASSELQGLGTEAFF.

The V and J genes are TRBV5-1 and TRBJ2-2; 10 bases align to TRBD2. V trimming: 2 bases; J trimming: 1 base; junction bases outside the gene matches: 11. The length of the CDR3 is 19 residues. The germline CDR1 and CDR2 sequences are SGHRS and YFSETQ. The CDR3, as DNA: TGCGCCAGCAGCTTCCCTTATGATAGCGGGGGGAAGAACACCGGGGAGCTGTTTTTT. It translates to CASSFPYDSGGKNTGELFF.

This chain's CDR3 is CASSLDGPPGQNRHGYTF. The CDR3 DNA sequence: TGCGCCAGCAGCTTGGATGGGCCCCCGGGACAGAACAGACATGGCTACACCTTC. J is TRBJ1-2 and V is TRBV5-1; 7 bases are a match to TRBD1. The CDR3 runs 18 residues. J lost 6 bases, V lost 0 bases, and 17 bases had no gene match. In germline, CDR1 is SGHRS, CDR2 YFSETQ.

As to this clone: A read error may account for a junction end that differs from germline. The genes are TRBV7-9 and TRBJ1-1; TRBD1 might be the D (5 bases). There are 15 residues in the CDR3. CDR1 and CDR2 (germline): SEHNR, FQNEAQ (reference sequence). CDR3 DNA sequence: TGTTCCAGCAGCATCACGGGGGGGTTGAACACTGAAGCTTTCTTT. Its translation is CSSSITGGLNTEAFF.